What follows is one TCR beta chain and its context. Its antigen is still unknown. These data belong to a study of cytomegalovirus exposure and HLA in healthy donors. Study results and caveats: Altogether, some 160 TCR beta chains were recorded as cytomegalovirus-associated.

The PCR contained 60 Vbeta and 13 Jbeta primers. Measured with immunoSEQ multiplex PCR; TCRdb has only the in-frame clones, and not every one. This sample has fewer than 150,000 clones, with 80% found just once. The CDR3 covers 15 residues. Trimming removed 10 bases at V and 6 bases at J, with 22 bases between. Germline-derived CDR1 and CDR2 are MNHNS and SASEGT. The chain uses TRBV6-1 and TRBJ1-5; D may be TRBD1 (6 bases). Input material: PBMCs. The source of this sequence is a man aged 40-55 years in good health and CMV-seropositive. CDR3 loop: CATQNKGGASQPQHF. Written as DNA, the CDR3 is TGTGCCACCCAGAATAAGGGGGGGGCGAGTCAGCCCCAGCATTTT.